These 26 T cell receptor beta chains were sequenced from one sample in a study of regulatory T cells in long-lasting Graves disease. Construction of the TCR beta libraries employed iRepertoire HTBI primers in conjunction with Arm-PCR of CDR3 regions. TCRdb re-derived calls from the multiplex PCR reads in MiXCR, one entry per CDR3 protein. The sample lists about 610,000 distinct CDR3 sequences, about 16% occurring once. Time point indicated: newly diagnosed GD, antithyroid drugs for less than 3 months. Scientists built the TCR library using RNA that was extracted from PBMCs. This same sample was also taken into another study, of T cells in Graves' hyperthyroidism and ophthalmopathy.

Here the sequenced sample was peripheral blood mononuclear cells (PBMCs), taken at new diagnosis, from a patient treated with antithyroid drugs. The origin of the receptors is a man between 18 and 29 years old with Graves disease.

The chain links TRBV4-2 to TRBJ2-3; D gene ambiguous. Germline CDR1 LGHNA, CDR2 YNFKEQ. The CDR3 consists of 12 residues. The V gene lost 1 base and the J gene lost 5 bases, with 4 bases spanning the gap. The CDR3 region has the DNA TGTGCCAGCAGCCAAGCCAAAGATACGCAGTATTTT. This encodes CASSQAKDTQYF.

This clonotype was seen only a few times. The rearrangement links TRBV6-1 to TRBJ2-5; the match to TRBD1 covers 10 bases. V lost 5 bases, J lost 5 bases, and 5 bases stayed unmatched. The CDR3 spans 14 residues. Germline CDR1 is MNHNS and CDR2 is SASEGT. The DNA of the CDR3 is TGTGCCAGCAGTATGACAGGGGGCGCGGAGACCCAGTACTTC. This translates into CASSMTGGAETQYF.

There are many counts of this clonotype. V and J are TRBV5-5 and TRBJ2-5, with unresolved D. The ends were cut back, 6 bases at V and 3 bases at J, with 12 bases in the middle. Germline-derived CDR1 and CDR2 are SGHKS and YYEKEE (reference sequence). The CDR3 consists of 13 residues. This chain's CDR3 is CASTQVGEETQYF. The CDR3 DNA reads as TGTGCCAGCACCCAAGTTGGGGAAGAGACCCAGTACTTC.

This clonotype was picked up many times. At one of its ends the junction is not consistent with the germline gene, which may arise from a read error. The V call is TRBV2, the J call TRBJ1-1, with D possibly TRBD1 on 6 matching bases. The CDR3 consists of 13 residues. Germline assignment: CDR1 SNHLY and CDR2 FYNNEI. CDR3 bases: TGTGCCAGCAGCGAAGGGGGGAACACTGAAGCTTTCTTT. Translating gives CASSEGGNTEAFF.

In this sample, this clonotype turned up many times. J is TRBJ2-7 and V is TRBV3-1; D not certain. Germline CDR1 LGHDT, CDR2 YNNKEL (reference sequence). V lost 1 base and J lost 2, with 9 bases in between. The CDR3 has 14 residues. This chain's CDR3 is CASSQGVPAYEQYF. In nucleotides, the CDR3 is TGTGCCAGCAGCCAAGGGGTCCCAGCCTACGAGCAGTACTTC.

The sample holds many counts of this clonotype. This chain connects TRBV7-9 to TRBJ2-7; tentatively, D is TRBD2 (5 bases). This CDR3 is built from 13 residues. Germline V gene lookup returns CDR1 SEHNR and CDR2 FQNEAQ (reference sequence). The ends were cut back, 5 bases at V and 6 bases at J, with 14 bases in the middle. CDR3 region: CASSTEAGGEQYF. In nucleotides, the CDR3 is TGTGCCAGCAGCACAGAGGCGGGTGGCGAGCAGTACTTC.

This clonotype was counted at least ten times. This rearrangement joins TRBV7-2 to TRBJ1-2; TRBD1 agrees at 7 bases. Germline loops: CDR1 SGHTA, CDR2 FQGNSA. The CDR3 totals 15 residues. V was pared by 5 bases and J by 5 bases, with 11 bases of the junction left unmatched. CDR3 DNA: TGTGCCAGCAGCCCACCTGGGACAGAGCGGTATGGCTACACCTTC. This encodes CASSPPGTERYGYTF.

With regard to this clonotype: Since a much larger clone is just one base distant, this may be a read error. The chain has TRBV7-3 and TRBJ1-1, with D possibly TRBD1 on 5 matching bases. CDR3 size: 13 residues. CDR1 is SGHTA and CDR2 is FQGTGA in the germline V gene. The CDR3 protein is CASSAGEDTGAFF. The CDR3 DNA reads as TGTGCCAGCAGCGCCGGGGAGGACACTGGAGCTTTCTTT.

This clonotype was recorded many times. CDR3 DNA sequence: TGCAGTGCCCCACGCAGTAGCGGGAGATCCGGGGGGGGCTACGAGCAGTACTTC. It encodes CSAPRSSGRSGGGYEQYF. This chain uses TRBV20-1 with TRBJ2-7; 9 bases line up with TRBD2. Germline CDR1 reads DFQATT; CDR2 reads SNEGSKA (reference sequence). The V gene end was trimmed by 6 bases and the J gene end by 3 bases; junction bases not matched to a gene: 21. CDR3 length: 18 residues.

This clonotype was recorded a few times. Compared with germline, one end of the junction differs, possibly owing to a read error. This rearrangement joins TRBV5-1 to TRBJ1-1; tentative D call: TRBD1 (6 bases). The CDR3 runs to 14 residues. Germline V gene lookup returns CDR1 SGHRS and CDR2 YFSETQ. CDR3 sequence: CASLQTGISLGAFF. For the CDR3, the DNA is TGTGCCAGCTTACAGACAGGTATTTCTTTAGGAGCTTTCTTT.

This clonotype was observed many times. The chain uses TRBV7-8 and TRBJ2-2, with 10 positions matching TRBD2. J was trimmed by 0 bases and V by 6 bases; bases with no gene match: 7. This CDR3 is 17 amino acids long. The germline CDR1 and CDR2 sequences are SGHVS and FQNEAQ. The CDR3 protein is CASSPATSGSNTGELFF. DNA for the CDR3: TGTGCCAGCAGTCCTGCGACTAGCGGGTCGAACACCGGGGAGCTGTTTTTT.

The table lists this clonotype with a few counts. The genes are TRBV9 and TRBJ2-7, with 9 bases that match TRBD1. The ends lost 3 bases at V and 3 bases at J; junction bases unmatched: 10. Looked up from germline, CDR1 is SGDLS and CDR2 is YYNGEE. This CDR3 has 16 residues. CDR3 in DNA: TGTGCCAGCAGCGCAGGGACAGGGCCGGAACTCTACGAGCAGTACTTC. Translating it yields CASSAGTGPELYEQYF.

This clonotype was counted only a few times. CDR3 sequence reads: CASSSPRQSGNTIYF. The CDR3, as DNA: TGTGCCAGCAGTTCCCCTAGACAGTCTGGAAACACCATATATTTT. The chain is built from TRBV6-2 or TRBV6-3 and TRBJ1-3; D perhaps matches TRBD1 (5 bases). The CDR3 spans 15 residues. Germline V gene data show CDR1 as MNHEY and CDR2 as SVGEGT. The V and J ends lost 4 bases and 1 base respectively, with 11 bases between them.

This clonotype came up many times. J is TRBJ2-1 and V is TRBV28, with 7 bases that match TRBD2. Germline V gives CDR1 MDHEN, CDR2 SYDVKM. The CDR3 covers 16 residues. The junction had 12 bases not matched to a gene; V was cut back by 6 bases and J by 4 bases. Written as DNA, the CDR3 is TGTGCCAGCAGCCCAACCGGCGGGAGTAAGTACAATGAGCAGTTCTTC. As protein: CASSPTGGSKYNEQFF.

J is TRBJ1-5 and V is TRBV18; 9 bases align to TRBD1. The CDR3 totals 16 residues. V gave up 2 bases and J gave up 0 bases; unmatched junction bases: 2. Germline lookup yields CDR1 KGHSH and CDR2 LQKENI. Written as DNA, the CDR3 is TGTGCCAGCTCACCATCGACAGGGGGTAGCAATCAGCCCCAGCATTTT. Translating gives CASSPSTGGSNQPQHF.

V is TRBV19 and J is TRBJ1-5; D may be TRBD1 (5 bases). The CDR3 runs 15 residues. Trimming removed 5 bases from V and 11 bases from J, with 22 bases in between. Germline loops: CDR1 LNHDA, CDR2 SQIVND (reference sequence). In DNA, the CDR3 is TGTGCCAGTAGTCCCAACTCGGCGGGGGGGAGAGCCCAGCATTTT. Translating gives CASSPNSAGGRAQHF.

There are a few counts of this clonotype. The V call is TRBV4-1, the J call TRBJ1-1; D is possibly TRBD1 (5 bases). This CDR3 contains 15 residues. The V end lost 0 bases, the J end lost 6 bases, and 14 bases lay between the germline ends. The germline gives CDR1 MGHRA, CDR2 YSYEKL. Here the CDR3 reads CASSQDRRGHPEAFF. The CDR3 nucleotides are TGCGCCAGCAGCCAAGATCGGAGGGGCCATCCTGAAGCTTTCTTT.

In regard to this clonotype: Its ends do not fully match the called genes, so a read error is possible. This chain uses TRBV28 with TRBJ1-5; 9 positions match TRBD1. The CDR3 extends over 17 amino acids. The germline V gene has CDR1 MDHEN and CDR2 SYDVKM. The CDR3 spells CANSPGQGIISNQPQHF. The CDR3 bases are TGTGCCAACAGTCCGGGACAGGGTATTATCAGCAATCAGCCCCAGCATTTT.

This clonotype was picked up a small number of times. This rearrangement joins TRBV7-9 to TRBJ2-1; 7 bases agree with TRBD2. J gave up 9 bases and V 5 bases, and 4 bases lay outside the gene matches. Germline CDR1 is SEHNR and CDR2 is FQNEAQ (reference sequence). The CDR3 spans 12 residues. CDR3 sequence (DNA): TGTGCCAGCAGCGAGGTAGCGGGTGAGCAGTTCTTC. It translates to CASSEVAGEQFF.

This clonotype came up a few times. The CDR3 loop is CASSLAGGRGNEQFF. The CDR3 DNA reads as TGTGCCAGCAGTTTAGCGGGAGGGAGAGGAAATGAGCAGTTCTTC. The chain joins TRBV12-3 or TRBV12-4 to TRBJ2-1, with 7 bases identical to TRBD2. This CDR3 spans 15 amino acids. Germline trimming cut 0 bases from V and 7 bases from J; bases unmatched to any gene: 6.

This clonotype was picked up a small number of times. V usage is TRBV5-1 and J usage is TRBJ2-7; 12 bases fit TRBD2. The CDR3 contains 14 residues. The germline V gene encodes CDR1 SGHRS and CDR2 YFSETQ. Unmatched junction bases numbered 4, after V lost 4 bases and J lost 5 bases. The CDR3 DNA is TGCGCCAGCAGCGGACTAGCGGGAATCGACGAGCAGTACTTC. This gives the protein CASSGLAGIDEQYF.

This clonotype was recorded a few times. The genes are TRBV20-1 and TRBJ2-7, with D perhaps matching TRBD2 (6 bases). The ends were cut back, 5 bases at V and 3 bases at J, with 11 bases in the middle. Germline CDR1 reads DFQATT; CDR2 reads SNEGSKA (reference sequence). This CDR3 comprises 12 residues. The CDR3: CSAPGLNYEQYF. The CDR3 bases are TGCAGTGCTCCGGGACTTAACTACGAGCAGTACTTC.

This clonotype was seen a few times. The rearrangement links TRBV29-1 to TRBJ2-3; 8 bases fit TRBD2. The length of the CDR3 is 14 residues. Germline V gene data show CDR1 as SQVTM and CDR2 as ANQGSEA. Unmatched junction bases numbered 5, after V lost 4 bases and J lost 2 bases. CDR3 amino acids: CSVATSEPTDTQYF. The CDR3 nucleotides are TGCAGCGTTGCGACTAGCGAACCCACAGATACGCAGTATTTT.

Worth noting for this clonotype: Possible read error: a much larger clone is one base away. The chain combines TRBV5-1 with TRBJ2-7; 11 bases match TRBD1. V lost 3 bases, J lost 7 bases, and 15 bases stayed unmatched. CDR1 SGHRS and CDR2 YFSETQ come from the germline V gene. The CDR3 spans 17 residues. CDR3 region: CASSSPADRGRLDEQYF. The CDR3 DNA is TGCGCCAGCAGCTCACCCGCGGACAGGGGGCGCCTCGATGAGCAGTACTTC.

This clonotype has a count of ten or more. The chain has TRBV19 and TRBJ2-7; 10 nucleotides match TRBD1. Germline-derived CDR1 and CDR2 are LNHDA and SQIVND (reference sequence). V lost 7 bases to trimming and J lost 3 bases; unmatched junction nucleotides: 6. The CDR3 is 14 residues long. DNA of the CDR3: TGTGCCAGTACCCCAGGGACAGGGGTCTACGAGCAGTACTTC. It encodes CASTPGTGVYEQYF. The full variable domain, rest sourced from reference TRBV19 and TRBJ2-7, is DGGITQSPKYLFRKEGQNVTLSCEQNLNHDAMYWYRQDPGQGLRLIYYSQIVNDFQKGDIAEGYSVSREKKESFPLTVTSAQKNPTAFYLCASTPGTGVYEQYFGPGTRLTVT.

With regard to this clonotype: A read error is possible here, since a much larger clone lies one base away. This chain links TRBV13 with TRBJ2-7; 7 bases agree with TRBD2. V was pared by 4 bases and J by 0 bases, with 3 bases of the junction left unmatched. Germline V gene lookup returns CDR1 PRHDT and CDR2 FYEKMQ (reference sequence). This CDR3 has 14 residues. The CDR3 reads CASSSRGDSYEQYF. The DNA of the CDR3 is TGTGCCAGCAGCTCTCGGGGGGACTCCTACGAGCAGTACTTC. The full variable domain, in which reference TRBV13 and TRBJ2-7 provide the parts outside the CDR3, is AAGVIQSPRHLIKEKRETATLKCYPIPRHDTVYWYQQGPGQDPQFLISFYEKMQSDKGSIPDRFSAQQFSDYHSELNMSSLELGDSALYFCASSSRGDSYEQYFGPGTRLTVT.